This passage covers 14 T cell receptor beta chains from one sample sequenced in a study of T cell responses to AZD1222 COVID-19 vaccine (dated by TCRdb to the early 2020s). The sample's time point label is to be understood as: about 28 days (+/-7) after the second vaccine dose. Libraries came from the immunoSEQ multiplex PCR assay. This is the immuneACCESS table as TCRdb keeps it, with only in-frame sequences that have V and J called. A part of the clones is gone; compared with another copy, unresolved V genes explain less than half, and the rest is unexplained. This sample has about 270,000 clones in its table, and around 93% of those were observed once. The top ten clonotypes cover 0.5% to 0.65% of the sample. Sample: peripheral blood, taken 28 days after the second AZD1222 dose. Receptor source: an adult who received the AZD1222 COVID-19 vaccine.

The chain has TRBV19 and TRBJ2-7; D is possibly TRBD1 or TRBD2 (6 bases each). This CDR3 spans 14 amino acids. The germline V gene encodes CDR1 LNHDA and CDR2 SQIVND (reference sequence). V was trimmed by 5 bases and J by 4 bases, leaving 15 bases between them. The CDR3 loop is CASSSAGQAYEQYF. DNA for the CDR3: TGTGCCAGTAGTTCCGCGGGACAAGCTTACGAGCAGTACTTC.

In its sample, this clone was seen once. J is TRBJ2-7 and V is TRBV28, with 14 bases matching TRBD2. V shed 5 bases and J 5 bases; nucleotides not matched to a gene: 2. The CDR3 has 14 residues. Germline V gives CDR1 MDHEN, CDR2 SYDVKM. CDR3 bases: TGTGCCAGCAGTCCGGGACTAGCGGGAGACGAGCAGTACTTC. As protein: CASSPGLAGDEQYF.

V usage is TRBV13 and J usage is TRBJ2-3, with 10 bases that match TRBD2. J gave up 5 bases and V 1 base, and 3 bases lay outside the gene matches. The CDR3 spans 15 residues. From germline, CDR1 is PRHDT and CDR2 FYEKMQ (reference sequence). DNA for the CDR3: TGTGCCAGCAGCTTAGCAACTAGCGGGGTAGATACGCAGTATTTT. Translation: CASSLATSGVDTQYF.

V gene TRBV2 combines with J gene TRBJ2-7; TRBD2 might be the D (5 bases). V lost 5 bases and J lost 3, with 8 bases in between. CDR1 is SNHLY and CDR2 is FYNNEI in the germline V gene. The CDR3 extends over 12 amino acids. In DNA, the CDR3 is TGTGCCAGCAGTAAGGCGGGCTACGAGCAGTACTTC. This gives the protein CASSKAGYEQYF.

V usage is TRBV18 and J usage is TRBJ2-7; 9 nucleotides line up with TRBD1. CDR3 length: 14 residues. The V and J ends lost 1 base and 3 bases, in that order; junction bases with no gene match: 1. Per germline, CDR1 KGHSH and CDR2 LQKENI. The CDR3 coding sequence is TGTGCCAGCTCACCACAGGACAGGGGCTACGAGCAGTACTTC. Translating it yields CASSPQDRGYEQYF.

The chain uses TRBV19 and TRBJ1-4; D gene unclear. Germline loops: CDR1 LNHDA, CDR2 SQIVND (reference sequence). The CDR3 totals 13 residues. The CDR3 DNA follows: TGTGCGAGCAGCCTTCTGGTAGGGGAAAAACTGTTTTTT. Its protein is CASSLLVGEKLFF.

Notes on this clone: The sample has other DNA sequences that encode this CDR3 too. The V and J genes are TRBV28 and TRBJ1-5; D is unresolved. Trimming stripped 2 bases from V and 0 bases from J, with 8 bases between. The V gene's germline CDR1 is MDHEN and CDR2 SYDVKM. The CDR3 has 15 residues. CDR3 protein: CASSLAGYSNQPQHF. The DNA for the CDR3 is TGTGCCAGCAGTTTAGCGGGGTATAGCAATCAGCCCCAGCATTTT.

The rearrangement joins TRBV12-3 or TRBV12-4 to TRBJ1-1; D gene uncertain. The V end lost 3 bases, the J end lost 8 bases, and 13 bases lay between the germline ends. The length of the CDR3 is 13 residues. CDR3 nucleotide sequence: TGTGCCAGCAGTTTGGGTGCGGGTCCGGAAGCTTTCTTT. Translating it yields CASSLGAGPEAFF.

V usage is TRBV7-2 and J usage is TRBJ2-5; D not certain. The V end was cut by 5 bases, the J end by 2 bases, with 9 bases between. This CDR3 is built from 13 residues. Germline V gene data show CDR1 as SGHTA and CDR2 as FQGNSA. The CDR3 sequence is CASSPSWQETQYF. CDR3 coding DNA: TGTGCCAGCAGCCCCTCGTGGCAAGAGACCCAGTACTTC.

V is TRBV5-6 and J is TRBJ2-7; D is unresolved. Germline V gene lookup returns CDR1 SGHDT and CDR2 YYEEEE. This CDR3 is 14 amino acids long. V dropped 1 base and J dropped 1 base, with 9 bases sitting between them. The CDR3 sequence: CASSLRVASYEQYF. In DNA, the CDR3 is TGTGCCAGCAGCTTGAGGGTTGCGTCCTACGAGCAGTACTTC.

This clone has only a few counts. The CDR3 DNA reads as TGCGCCAGCAGCTTGAGGCTAGCGGCTAGTTTTGGGGAGCTGTTTTTT. Amino acid sequence: CASSLRLAASFGELFF. The V gene is TRBV5-1, the J gene TRBJ2-2, with TRBD2 matching 7 bases. The CDR3 length is 16 residues. The germline V gene encodes CDR1 SGHRS and CDR2 YFSETQ. The V and J ends lost 1 base and 8 bases, in that order; junction bases with no gene match: 11.

This clone was observed a few times. The V gene is TRBV29-1, the J gene TRBJ1-2; the D gene is possibly TRBD1 (6 bases). V was clipped by 3 bases and J by 8 bases, with 13 bases between them. Per germline, CDR1 SQVTM and CDR2 ANQGSEA. There are 12 residues in the CDR3. DNA for the CDR3: TGCAGCGTTGAGGTACAGGGTAGGGGCTACACCTTC. Translating gives CSVEVQGRGYTF.

This clone was seen a single time. The chain combines TRBV5-1 with TRBJ1-1, with D tentatively TRBD1 (5 bases). V dropped 4 bases and J dropped 5 bases, with 15 bases sitting between them. Germline V gene lookup returns CDR1 SGHRS and CDR2 YFSETQ. The CDR3 is made up of 14 amino acids. CDR3 residues: CASSPQAGVTEAFF. CDR3 DNA sequence: TGCGCCAGCAGCCCCCAAGCGGGGGTTACTGAAGCTTTCTTT.

The chain carries TRBV28 and TRBJ2-7, with D perhaps matching TRBD1 or TRBD2 (5 bases each). V lost 7 bases and J lost 1, with 11 bases in between. From germline, CDR1 is MDHEN and CDR2 SYDVKM. This CDR3 is 13 amino acids long. In DNA form, the CDR3 reads TGTGCCAGCACTCCGGGACGGTCCTACGAGCAGTACTTC. This sequence encodes CASTPGRSYEQYF.